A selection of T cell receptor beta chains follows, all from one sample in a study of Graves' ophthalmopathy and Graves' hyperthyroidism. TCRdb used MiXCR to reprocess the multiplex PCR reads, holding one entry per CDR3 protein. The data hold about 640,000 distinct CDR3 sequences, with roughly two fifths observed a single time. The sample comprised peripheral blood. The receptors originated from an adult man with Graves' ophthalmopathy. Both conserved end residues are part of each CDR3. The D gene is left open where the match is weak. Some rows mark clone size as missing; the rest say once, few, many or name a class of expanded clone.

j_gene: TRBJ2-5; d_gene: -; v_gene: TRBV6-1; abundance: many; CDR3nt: TGTGCCAGCAGTGAACAGCAAATCCAGACCCAGTACTTC; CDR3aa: CASSEQQIQTQYF
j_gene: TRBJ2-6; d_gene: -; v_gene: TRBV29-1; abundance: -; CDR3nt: TGCAGCGTTGAGCCTCCGGGGGCCAACGTCCTGACTTTC; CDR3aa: CSVEPPGANVLTF
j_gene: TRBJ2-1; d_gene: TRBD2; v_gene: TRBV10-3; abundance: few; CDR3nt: TGTGCCTCCACCAGGGGGGCTAGCGGGAGAGTCAATGAGCAGTTCTTC; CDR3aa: CASTRGASGRVNEQFF
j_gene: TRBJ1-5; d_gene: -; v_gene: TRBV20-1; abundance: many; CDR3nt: TGCAGCGTTAGGAGGGGAAGCAATCAGCCCCAGCATTTT; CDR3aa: CSVRRGSNQPQHF
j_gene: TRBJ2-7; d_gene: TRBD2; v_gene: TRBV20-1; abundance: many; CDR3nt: TGCAGTGCTAGAGCGGAAGGGACTAGCGTTTTCTACGAGCAGTACTTC; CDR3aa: CSARAEGTSVFYEQYF
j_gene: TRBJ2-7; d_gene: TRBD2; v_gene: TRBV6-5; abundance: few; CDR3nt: TGTGCCACCCGACTCAGCGGGGGGTACGAGCAGTACTTC; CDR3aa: CATRLSGGYEQYF
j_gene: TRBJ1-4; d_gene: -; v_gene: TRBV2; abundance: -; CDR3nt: TGTGCCAGCACCGTGAGAGGGGCCGGTGAAAAACTGTTTTTT; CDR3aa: CASTVRGAGEKLFF
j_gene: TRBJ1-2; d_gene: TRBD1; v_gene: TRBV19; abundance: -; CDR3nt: TGTGCCAGTACCCAACTTGGACAGGATTATGGCTACACCTTC; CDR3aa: CASTQLGQDYGYTF
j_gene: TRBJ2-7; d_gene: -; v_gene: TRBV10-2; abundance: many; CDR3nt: TGCGCCAGCAGTGTGGGGCTCCTCTACGAGCAGTACTTC; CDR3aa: CASSVGLLYEQYF
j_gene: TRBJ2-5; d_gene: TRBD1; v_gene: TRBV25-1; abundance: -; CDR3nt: TGTGCCAGCCAAGAACCGGGACAGGGAGAGACCCAGTACTTC; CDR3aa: CASQEPGQGETQYF
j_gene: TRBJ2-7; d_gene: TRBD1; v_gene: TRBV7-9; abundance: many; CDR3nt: TGTGCCAGCAGCTTAGTGGGGACAGGGGTTGGCGAGCAGTACTTC; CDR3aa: CASSLVGTGVGEQYF
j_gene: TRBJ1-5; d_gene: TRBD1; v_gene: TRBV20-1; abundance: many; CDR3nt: TGCAGTGCTAGGGCCAGGGGGCGGTTGGATCAGCCCCAGCATTTT; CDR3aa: CSARARGRLDQPQHF
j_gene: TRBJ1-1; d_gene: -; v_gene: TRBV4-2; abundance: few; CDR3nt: TGTGCCAGCAGCCAAGAATTGCGGAACACTGAAGCTTTCTTT; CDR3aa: CASSQELRNTEAFF
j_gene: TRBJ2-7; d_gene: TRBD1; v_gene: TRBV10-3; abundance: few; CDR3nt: TGTGCCAGCACCCTCGTGGACAGGCACTACGAGCAGTACTTC; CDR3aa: CASTLVDRHYEQYF
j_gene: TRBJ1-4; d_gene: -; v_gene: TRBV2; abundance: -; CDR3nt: TGTGCCGGCCGACAGGCCTTTAATGAAAAACTGTTTTTT; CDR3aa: CAGRQAFNEKLFF
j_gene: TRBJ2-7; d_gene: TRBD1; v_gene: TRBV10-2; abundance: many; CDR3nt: TGCGCCAGCAGCAGAGCCGAGGACAGGGCGTATAGCGAGCAGTACTTC; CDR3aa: CASSRAEDRAYSEQYF
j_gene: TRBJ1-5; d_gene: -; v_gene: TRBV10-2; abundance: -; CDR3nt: TGTGCCTGGAGTTTCGGAGGGGGACAGCCCCAGCATTTT; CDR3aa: CAWSFGGGQPQHF
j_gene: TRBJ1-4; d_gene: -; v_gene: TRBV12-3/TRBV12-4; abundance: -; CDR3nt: TGTGCCAGCAGTTTTTATGCTAATGAAAAACTGTTTTTT; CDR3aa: CASSFYANEKLFF
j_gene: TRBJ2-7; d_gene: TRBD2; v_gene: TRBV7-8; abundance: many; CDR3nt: TGTGCCAGCAGCTACGGACTAGCGGGAGGGCTATACTTC; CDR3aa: CASSYGLAGGLYF
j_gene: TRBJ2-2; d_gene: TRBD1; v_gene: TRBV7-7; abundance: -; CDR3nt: TGTGCCAGCAGTTCGACCCCAGGACAGGGGCTGAACACCGGGGAGCTGTTTTTT; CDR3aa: CASSSTPGQGLNTGELFF
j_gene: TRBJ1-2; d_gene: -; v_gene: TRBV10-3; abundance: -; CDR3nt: TGTGCCATCAGGCTGACAGGTCCTAGGGACTATGGCTACACCTTC; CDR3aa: CAIRLTGPRDYGYTF
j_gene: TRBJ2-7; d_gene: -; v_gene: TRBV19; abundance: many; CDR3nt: TGTGCCAGTAGTATGCAGAGAACCAACGAGCAGTACTTC; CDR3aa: CASSMQRTNEQYF
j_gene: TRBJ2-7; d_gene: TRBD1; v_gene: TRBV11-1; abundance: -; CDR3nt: TGTGCCAGCAGCGGGGACAGGGGTCAGGGTTACGAGCAGTACTTC; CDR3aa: CASSGDRGQGYEQYF
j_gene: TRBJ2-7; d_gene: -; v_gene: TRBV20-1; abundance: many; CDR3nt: TGCAGTGCTAGAGAATCGGCGTCCGAGCAGTACTTC; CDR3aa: CSARESASEQYF
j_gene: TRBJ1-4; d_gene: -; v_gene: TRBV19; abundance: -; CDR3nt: TGTGCCAGTAGTATAGACAGCGGGGGACCTTATGAAAAACTGTTTTTT; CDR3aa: CASSIDSGGPYEKLFF
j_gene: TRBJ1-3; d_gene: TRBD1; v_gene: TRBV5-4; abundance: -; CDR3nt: TGTGCCAGCAGCTCCTCCGGGACAGCGAGGTTTGGTGGAAACACCATATATTTT; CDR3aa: CASSSSGTARFGGNTIYF
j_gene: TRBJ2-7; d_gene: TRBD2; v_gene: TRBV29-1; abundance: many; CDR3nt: TGCAGCGTTGAGTTTGAGCGGGGGAGGTACGAGCAGTACTTC; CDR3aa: CSVEFERGRYEQYF
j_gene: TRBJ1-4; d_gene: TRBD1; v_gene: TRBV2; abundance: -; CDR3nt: TGTGCCAGCGTACGGGACAGGGAGGCTAATGAAAAACTGTTTTTT; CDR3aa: CASVRDREANEKLFF
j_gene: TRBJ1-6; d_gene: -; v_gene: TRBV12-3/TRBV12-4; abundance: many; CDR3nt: TGTGCCAGCAGTTCGGGACAAATGAATTCACCCCTCCACTTT; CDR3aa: CASSSGQMNSPLHF
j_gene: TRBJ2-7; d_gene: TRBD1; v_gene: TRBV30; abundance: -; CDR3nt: TGTGCCTGGAGCAGGACAGGGTACGAGCAGTACTTC; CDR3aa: CAWSRTGYEQYF
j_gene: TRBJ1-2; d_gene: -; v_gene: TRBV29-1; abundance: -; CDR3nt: TGCAGCACCTCCGCAACAGGTTACTATGGCTACACCTTC; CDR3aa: CSTSATGYYGYTF
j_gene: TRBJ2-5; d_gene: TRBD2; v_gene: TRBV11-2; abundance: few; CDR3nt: TGTGCCGGCAGCGTCGGGACTAGCGGGGGGTATGTGGAGACCCAGTACTTC; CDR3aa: CAGSVGTSGGYVETQYF
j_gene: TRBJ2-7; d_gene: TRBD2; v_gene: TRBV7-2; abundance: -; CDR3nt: TGTGCCAGCAGCTTACCCGAGCGGGGCAACAATGAGCAGTACTTC; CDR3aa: CASSLPERGNNEQYF
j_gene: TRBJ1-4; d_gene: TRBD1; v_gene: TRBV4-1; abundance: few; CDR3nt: TGCGCCAGCAGCCAGCCGGGACAGGGGAGGGAACTGTTTTTT; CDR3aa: CASSQPGQGRELFF
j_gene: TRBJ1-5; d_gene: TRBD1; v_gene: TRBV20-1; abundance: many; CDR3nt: TGCAGTGCTAGTACAGGGGTACGCCGAAATCAGCCCCAGCATTTT; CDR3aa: CSASTGVRRNQPQHF
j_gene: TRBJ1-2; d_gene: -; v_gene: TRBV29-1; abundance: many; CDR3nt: TGCAGCGTTTTATTGCGGGGACGGAACTATGGCTACACCTTC; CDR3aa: CSVLLRGRNYGYTF
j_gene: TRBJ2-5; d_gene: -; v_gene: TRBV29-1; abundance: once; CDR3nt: TGCAGCGTTGGGGCGCAGGAGACCCAGTACTTC; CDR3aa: CSVGAQETQYF
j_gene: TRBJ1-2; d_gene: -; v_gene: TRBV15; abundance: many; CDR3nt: TGTGCCACCAGCAGAGCTCGTAATATAGGGGTGGCTAACTATGGCTACACCTTC; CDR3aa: CATSRARNIGVANYGYTF
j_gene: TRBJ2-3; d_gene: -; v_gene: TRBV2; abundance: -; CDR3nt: TGTGCCAGCAACCACGGGGTTTCAGATACGCAGTATTTT; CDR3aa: CASNHGVSDTQYF
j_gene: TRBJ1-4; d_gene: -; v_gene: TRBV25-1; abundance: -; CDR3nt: TGTGCCAGCAGTGAAAGGAGTGTGCACGGTGAAAAACTGTTTTTT; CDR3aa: CASSERSVHGEKLFF
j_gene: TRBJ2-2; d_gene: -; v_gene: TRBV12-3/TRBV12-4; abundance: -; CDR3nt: TGTGCCAGCAGTTTAGTCGGGACGCCAACCGGGGAGCTGTTTTTT; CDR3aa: CASSLVGTPTGELFF
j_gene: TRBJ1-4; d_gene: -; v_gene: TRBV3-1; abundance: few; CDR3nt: TGTGCCAGCAGCCTCCACCTAAGGGGAGGTGGTGAAAAACTGTTTTTT; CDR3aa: CASSLHLRGGGEKLFF
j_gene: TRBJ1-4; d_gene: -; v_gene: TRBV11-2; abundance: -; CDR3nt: TGTGCCAGCAGCCCGGGACGGGAGGGAGCTAATGAAAAACTGTTTTTT; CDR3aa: CASSPGREGANEKLFF
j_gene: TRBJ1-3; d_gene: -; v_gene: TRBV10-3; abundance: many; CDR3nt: TGTGCCATCTCCACAAGAAGTATGTTTGGAAACACCATATATTTT; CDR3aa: CAISTRSMFGNTIYF
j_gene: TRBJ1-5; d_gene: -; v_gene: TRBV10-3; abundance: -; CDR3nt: TGTGCCATCAGTGAGTGGGGGATTCAGCCCCATCATTTT; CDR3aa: CAISEWGIQPHHF
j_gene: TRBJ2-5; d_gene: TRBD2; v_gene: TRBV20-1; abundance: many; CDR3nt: TGCAGTGCTATTACTAGCGGGGGGGAATGGACCCAGTACTTC; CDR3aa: CSAITSGGEWTQYF
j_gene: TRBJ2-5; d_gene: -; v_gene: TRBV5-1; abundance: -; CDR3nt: TGCGCCAGCAGCACAGACTCAGGGGAGAGGGCCCAGTACTTC; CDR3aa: CASSTDSGERAQYF
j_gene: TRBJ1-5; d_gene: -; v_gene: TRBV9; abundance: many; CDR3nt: TGTGCCAGCAGCGTAGGAGCAAATCAGCCCCAGCATTTT; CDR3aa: CASSVGANQPQHF
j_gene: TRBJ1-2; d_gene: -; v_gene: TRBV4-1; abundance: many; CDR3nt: TGCGCCAGCAGCCATGTTGATTTAGACTATGGCTACACCTTC; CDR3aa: CASSHVDLDYGYTF
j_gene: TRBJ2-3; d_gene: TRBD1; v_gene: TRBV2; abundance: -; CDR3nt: TGTGCCAGCAGGCCGGGACAGGGCGCAGATACGCAGTATTTT; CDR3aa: CASRPGQGADTQYF
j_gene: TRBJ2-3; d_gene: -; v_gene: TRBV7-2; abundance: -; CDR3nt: TGTGCCAGCAGTCCCCAGGGCCTACTGGCAGATACGCAGTATTTT; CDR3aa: CASSPQGLLADTQYF
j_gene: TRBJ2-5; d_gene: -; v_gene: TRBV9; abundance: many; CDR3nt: TGTGCCAGCAGCACGACTTGGATGGAGACCCAGTACTTC; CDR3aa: CASSTTWMETQYF
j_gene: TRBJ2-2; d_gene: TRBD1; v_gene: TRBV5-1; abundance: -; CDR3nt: TGCGCCAGCAGCCCCGTCACAGGGGGGAACACCGGGGAGCTGTTTTTT; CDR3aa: CASSPVTGGNTGELFF
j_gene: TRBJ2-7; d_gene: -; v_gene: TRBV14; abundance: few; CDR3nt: TGTGCCAGCAGCCAAGGAGCGGACAGCAACTACGAGCAGTACTTC; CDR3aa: CASSQGADSNYEQYF
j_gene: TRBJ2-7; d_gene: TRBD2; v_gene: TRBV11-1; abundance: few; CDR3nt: TGCGCCAGCAGCCCGGGGACTAGTTGGTACGAGCAGTACTTC; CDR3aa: CASSPGTSWYEQYF
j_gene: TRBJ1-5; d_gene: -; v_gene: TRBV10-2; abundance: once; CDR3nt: TGCGCCAGCAGTGAGTCCGATCAGCCCCAGCATTTT; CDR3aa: CASSESDQPQHF
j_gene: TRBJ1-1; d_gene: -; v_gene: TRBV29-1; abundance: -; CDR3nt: TGCAGCTCAAGGAGACAGACTAACACTGAAGCTTTCTTT; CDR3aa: CSSRRQTNTEAFF
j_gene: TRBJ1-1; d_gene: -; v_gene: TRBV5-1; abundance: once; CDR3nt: TGCGCCAGCAGCTTGCAAGAGAGAGGGGACGCTTTCTTT; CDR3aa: CASSLQERGDAFF
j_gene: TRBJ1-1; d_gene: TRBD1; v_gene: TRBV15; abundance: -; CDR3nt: TGTGCCACCAGCAGACCGGGACAGGGAACGAACACTGAAGCTTTCTTT; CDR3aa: CATSRPGQGTNTEAFF
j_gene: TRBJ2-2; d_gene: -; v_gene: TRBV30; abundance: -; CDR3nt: TGTGCCTCAGGACGACTGTTCACCGGGGAGCTGTTTTTT; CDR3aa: CASGRLFTGELFF